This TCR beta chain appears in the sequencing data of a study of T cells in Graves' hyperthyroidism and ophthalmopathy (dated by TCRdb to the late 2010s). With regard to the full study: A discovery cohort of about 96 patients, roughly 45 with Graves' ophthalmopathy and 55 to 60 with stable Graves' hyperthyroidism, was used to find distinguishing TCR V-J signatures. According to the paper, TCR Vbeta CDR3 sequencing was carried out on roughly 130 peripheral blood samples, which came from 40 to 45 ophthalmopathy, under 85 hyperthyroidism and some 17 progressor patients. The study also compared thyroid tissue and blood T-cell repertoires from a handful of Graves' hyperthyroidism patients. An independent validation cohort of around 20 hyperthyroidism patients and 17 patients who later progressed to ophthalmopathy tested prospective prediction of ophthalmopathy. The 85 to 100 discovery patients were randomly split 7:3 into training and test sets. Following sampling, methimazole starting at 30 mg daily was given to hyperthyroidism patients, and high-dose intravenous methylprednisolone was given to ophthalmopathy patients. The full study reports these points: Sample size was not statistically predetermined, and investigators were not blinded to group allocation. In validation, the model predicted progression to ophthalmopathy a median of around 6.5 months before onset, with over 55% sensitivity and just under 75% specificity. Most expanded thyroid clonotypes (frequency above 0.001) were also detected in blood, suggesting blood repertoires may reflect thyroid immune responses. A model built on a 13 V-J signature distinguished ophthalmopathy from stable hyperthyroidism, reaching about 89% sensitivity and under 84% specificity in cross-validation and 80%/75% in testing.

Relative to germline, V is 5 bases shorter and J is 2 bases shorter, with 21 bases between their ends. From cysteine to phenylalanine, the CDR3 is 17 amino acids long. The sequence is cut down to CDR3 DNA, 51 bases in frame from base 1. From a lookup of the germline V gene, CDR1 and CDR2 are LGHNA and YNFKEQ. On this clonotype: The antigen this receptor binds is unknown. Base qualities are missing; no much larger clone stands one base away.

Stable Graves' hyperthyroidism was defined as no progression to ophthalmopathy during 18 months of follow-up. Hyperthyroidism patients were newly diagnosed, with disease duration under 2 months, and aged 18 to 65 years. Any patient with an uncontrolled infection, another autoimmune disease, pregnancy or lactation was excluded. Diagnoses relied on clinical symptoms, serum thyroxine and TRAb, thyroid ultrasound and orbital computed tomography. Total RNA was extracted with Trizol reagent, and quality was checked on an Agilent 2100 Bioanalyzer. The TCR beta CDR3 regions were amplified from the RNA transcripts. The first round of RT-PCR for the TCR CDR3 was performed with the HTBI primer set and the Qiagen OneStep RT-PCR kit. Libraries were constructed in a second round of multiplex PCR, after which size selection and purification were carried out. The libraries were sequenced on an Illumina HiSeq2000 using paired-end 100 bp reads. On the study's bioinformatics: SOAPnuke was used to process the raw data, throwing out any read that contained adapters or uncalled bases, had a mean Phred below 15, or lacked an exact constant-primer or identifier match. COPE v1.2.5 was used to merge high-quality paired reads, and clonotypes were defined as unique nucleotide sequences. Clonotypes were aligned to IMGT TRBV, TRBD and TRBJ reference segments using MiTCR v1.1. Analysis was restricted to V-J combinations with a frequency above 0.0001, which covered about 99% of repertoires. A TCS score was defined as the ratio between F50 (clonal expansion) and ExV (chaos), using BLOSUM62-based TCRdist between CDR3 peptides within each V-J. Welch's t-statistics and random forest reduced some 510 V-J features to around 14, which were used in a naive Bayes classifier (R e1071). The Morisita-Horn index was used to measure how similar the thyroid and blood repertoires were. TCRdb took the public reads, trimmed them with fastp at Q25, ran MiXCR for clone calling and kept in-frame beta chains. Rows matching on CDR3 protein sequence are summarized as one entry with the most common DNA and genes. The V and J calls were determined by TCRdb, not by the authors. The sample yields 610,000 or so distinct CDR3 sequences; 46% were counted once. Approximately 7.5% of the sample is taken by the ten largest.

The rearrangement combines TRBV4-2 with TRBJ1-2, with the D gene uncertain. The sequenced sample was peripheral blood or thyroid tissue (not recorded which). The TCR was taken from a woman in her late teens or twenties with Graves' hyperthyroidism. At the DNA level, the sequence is TGTGCCAGCAGCACGTGGACTAGCGGGAGGGTCAACTATGGCTACACCTTC. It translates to CASSTWTSGRVNYGYTF.